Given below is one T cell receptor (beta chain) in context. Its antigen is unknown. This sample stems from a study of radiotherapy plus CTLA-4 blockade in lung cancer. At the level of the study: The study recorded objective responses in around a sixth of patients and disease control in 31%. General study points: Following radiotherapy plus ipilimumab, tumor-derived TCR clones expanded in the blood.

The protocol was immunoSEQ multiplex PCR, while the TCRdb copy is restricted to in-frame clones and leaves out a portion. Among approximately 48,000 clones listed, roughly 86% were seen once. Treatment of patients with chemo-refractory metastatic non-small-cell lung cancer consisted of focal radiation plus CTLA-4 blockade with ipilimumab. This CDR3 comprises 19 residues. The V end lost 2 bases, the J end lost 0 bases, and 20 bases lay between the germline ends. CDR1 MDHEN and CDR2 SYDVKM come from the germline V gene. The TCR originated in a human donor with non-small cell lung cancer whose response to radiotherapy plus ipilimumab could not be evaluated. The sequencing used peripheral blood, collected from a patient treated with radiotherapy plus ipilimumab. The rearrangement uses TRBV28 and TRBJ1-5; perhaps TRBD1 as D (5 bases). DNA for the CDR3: TGTGCCAGCAGTTTAAATGAAGGGGCCAGCCCGGTTAGCAATCAGCCCCAGCATTTT. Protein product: CASSLNEGASPVSNQPQHF.